A selection of T cell receptor beta chains follows, all from one sample in a study of technical replicates of blood from a few donors. Clones were read by immunoSEQ multiplex PCR, and TCRdb kept only the in-frame ones, dropping some. The sample has 82,000 or so clones, roughly 95% seen once. Material: T cells isolated from PBMCs. The receptor source for this set is a human donor in good health. CDR3s include the opening cysteine and the closing phenylalanine or tryptophan. Fields, in order: V gene, clone size, D gene, J gene, CDR3 protein, CDR3 DNA. A D gene is named only where the DNA matches it firmly. Only some rows state a clone size, as once, few, many or a class for expanded clones.

TRBV13	once	-	TRBJ1-2	CASSLRRGGGYTF	TGTGCCAGCAGCTTAAGAAGGGGTGGGGGCTACACCTTC
TRBV13	-	TRBD2	TRBJ2-1	CASSSYLAGGNNEQFF	TGTGCCAGCAGCTCGTATCTAGCGGGAGGCAACAATGAGCAGTTCTTC
TRBV28	-	-	TRBJ1-5	CASSPRQDQPQHF	TGTGCCAGCAGTCCCAGACAGGATCAGCCCCAGCATTTT
TRBV19	-	-	TRBJ1-5	CASRVGGGSNQPQHF	TGTGCCAGTAGAGTGGGTGGCGGGAGCAATCAGCCCCAGCATTTT
TRBV9	few	TRBD1	TRBJ1-1	CASSVGQGGTEAFF	TGTGCCAGCAGCGTAGGACAGGGTGGCACTGAAGCTTTCTTT
TRBV10-1	-	TRBD1	TRBJ1-1	CASSAMPDRGHTEAFF	TGCGCCAGCAGTGCAATGCCGGACAGGGGGCACACTGAAGCTTTCTTT
TRBV11-2	-	TRBD1	TRBJ2-4	CASSPPLTGAGNIQYF	TGTGCCAGCAGCCCCCCGTTAACAGGGGCCGGAAACATTCAGTACTTC
TRBV25-1	-	TRBD1	TRBJ2-7	CASTSGGREQYF	TGTGCCAGCACATCAGGGGGCCGGGAGCAGTACTTC
TRBV6-6	-	TRBD2	TRBJ2-1	CASSYSTLAGVGEQFF	TGTGCCAGCAGTTACTCGACACTAGCGGGAGTTGGTGAGCAGTTCTTC
TRBV7-2	-	-	TRBJ2-5	CASSLVGGGVGKKTQYF	TGTGCCAGCAGCTTAGTTGGAGGGGGCGTGGGTAAAAAGACCCAGTACTTC